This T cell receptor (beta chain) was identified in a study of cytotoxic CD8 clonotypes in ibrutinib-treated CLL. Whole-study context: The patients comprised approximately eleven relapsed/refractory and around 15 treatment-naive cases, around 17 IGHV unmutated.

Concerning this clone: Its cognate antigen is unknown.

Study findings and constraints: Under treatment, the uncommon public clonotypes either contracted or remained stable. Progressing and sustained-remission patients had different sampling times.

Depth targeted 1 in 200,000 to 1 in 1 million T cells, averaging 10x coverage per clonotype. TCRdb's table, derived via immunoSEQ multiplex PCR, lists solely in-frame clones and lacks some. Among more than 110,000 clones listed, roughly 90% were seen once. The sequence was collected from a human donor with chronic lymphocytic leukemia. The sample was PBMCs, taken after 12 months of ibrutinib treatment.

This CDR3 reads CAWSPDRAGGYTF. The CDR3 DNA is TGTGCCTGGAGTCCAGACAGGGCAGGTGGCTACACCTTC. This sequence joins TRBV30 and TRBJ1-2, with 7 bases identical to TRBD1. Losses at the gene ends were 2 bases for V and 7 bases for J; bases not matched to a gene: 7. Germline loops: CDR1 GTSNPN, CDR2 SVGIG (reference sequence). The CDR3 runs 13 residues.